Listed here are 24 T cell receptor beta chains from one sample, sequenced in a study of cytomegalovirus exposure and HLA in healthy donors. Amplification used 60 Vbeta primers and 13 Jbeta primers. Produced via immunoSEQ multiplex PCR; TCRdb's table is partial and in-frame only. The repertoire holds 75,000 to 95,000 clones, with 80% to 90% as singletons. The specimen sequenced was PBMCs. These receptors came from a man between 18 and 29 years old in good health and CMV-seronegative.

The chain has TRBV5-1 and TRBJ2-1, with TRBD2 matching over 9 bases. Trimming removed 4 bases from V and 2 bases from J; junction bases left unmatched: 7. CDR1 and CDR2 from the germline V gene are SGHRS and YFSETQ. The CDR3 loop spans 16 amino acids. The CDR3, as DNA: TGCGCCAGCAGCGCTGCGGGAGGGGGCACCTACAATGAGCAGTTCTTC. Its translation: CASSAAGGGTYNEQFF. The full variable domain, with the rest looked up from reference TRBV5-1 and TRBJ2-1, is KAGVTQTPRYLIKTRGQQVTLSCSPISGHRSVSWYQQTPGQGLQFLFEYFSETQRNKGNFPGRFSGRQFSNSRSEMNVSTLELGDSALYLCASSAAGGGTYNEQFFGPGTRLTVL.

CDR3 region: CASTQGRGQPQHF. The CDR3, as DNA: TGTGCCAGCACCCAGGGGAGAGGACAGCCCCAGCATTTT. The chain employs TRBV6-1 and TRBJ1-5, with TRBD1 as a possible D gene (6 bases). The germline V gene has CDR1 MNHNS and CDR2 SASEGT. The CDR3 contains 13 residues. Trimming cost V 7 bases and J 7 bases, with 14 bases left between them.

This clone was detected only once. The genes are TRBV19 and TRBJ2-7, with 9 bases matching TRBD1. V was pared by 6 bases and J by 2 bases, with 5 bases of the junction left unmatched. This CDR3 spans 14 amino acids. Germline CDR1 and CDR2: LNHDA and SQIVND (reference sequence). The CDR3 region is CASRTGTGPYEQYF. For the CDR3, the DNA is TGTGCCAGTAGGACCGGGACAGGGCCCTACGAGCAGTACTTC.

DNA of the CDR3: TGCGCCAGCAGCACGGGACTAGCGGGGCTCGGGGAGCTGTTTTTT. Encoded protein: CASSTGLAGLGELFF. V and J are TRBV5-1 and TRBJ2-2; 13 positions match TRBD2. The CDR3 length is 15 residues. The germline CDR1 and CDR2 sequences are SGHRS and YFSETQ. V lost 4 bases and J lost 7; bases outside the gene matches: 4.

The chain is built from TRBV15 and TRBJ1-1; 9 nucleotides line up with TRBD1. The CDR3 loop spans 17 amino acids. From germline, CDR1 is LNHNV and CDR2 YYDKDF (reference sequence). V shed 1 base, J shed 1 base, and the junction held 7 bases outside the gene matches. This CDR3 is CATSRGGQGGWNTEAFF. The CDR3 coding sequence is TGTGCCACCAGCAGAGGGGGACAGGGAGGGTGGAACACTGAAGCTTTCTTT.

The V and J genes are TRBV4-2 and TRBJ2-1, with 7 bases lining up with TRBD2. The CDR3 runs 17 residues. CDR1 is LGHNA and CDR2 is YNFKEQ in the germline V gene. The junction had 13 bases not matched to a gene; V was cut back by 1 base and J by 7 bases. The CDR3 nucleotides are TGTGCCAGCAGCCAAGCCCCATCAGCGGGAAGGTTAAATGAGCAGTTCTTC. It codes for CASSQAPSAGRLNEQFF.

This clone has a single count. The V gene is TRBV11-2, the J gene TRBJ2-4, with 9 bases lining up with TRBD1. Germline assignment: CDR1 SGHAT and CDR2 FQNNGV. This CDR3 has 17 residues. The V gene end was trimmed by 6 bases and the J gene end by 8 bases; junction bases not matched to a gene: 17. CDR3 sequence (DNA): TGTGCCAGCAGTCGAGCCTCCCTACAGGGGGCTGGGTACATTCAGTACTTC. It yields the protein CASSRASLQGAGYIQYF.

V gene TRBV12-5 combines with J gene TRBJ2-1; 13 bases match TRBD2. The CDR3 has 15 residues. Per the germline V gene, CDR1 is LGHNT and CDR2 is FRNRAP. The junction had 2 bases not matched to a gene; V was cut back by 5 bases and J by 4 bases. CDR3 residues: CASGPGLAGYNEQFF. The CDR3 DNA reads TGTGCTAGTGGTCCGGGACTAGCGGGATACAATGAGCAGTTCTTC.

The genes are TRBV6-5 and TRBJ2-7, with 8 bases fitting TRBD1. Germline V gene lookup returns CDR1 MNHEY and CDR2 SVGAGI. This CDR3 has 12 amino acids. V shed 5 bases and J 6 bases; nucleotides not matched to a gene: 3. The CDR3 here is CASSGDRGEQYF. The CDR3 nucleotides are TGTGCCAGCAGTGGAGACAGGGGCGAGCAGTACTTC.

The rearrangement joins TRBV28 to TRBJ1-6; D is perhaps TRBD1 (6 bases). The CDR3 runs 17 residues. V was shortened by 3 bases and J by 9 bases, with 21 bases between the two germline ends. Germline V gene data show CDR1 as MDHEN and CDR2 as SYDVKM. CDR3 in DNA: TGTGCCAGCAGTTTCCCTCTCCCAGGGGAGAGGAGTTCACCCCTCCACTTT. Translated, it gives CASSFPLPGERSSPLHF.

The chain uses TRBV4-1 and TRBJ2-1; D call uncertain. The CDR3 is 14 residues long. Germline V lookup: CDR1 MGHRA, CDR2 YSYEKL. V was cut by 0 bases and J by 9 bases, with 12 bases left in between. The chain's CDR3 is CASSQERRNIEQFF. The CDR3 DNA follows: TGCGCCAGCAGCCAAGAGAGGCGCAACATTGAGCAGTTCTTC.

DNA of the CDR3: TGTGCCAGCAGCTTAGTCTCGGGGGGTAGTGAGCAGTTCTTC. Its protein is CASSLVSGGSEQFF. V usage is TRBV7-3 and J usage is TRBJ2-1, with 7 positions matching TRBD2. Germline CDR1 is SGHTA and CDR2 is FQGTGA. V gave up 2 bases and J gave up 9 bases; unmatched junction bases: 7. This CDR3 is built from 14 residues.

The V and J genes are TRBV25-1 and TRBJ1-3; TRBD1 is a possible D gene (6 bases). This CDR3 region has 14 residues. CDR1 and CDR2 (germline): MGHDK, SYGVNS. V was cut by 6 bases and J by 6 bases, with 15 bases left in between. CDR3 sequence: CASRQTGEKNTIYF. Here the CDR3 DNA reads TGTGCCAGCAGGCAGACAGGAGAGAAAAACACCATATATTTT.

This chain joins TRBV7-6 and TRBJ1-2; 7 bases align to TRBD1. The length of the CDR3 is 18 residues. Germline V lookup: CDR1 SGHVS, CDR2 FNYEAQ. Germline trimming cut 3 bases from V and 2 bases from J; bases unmatched to any gene: 15. The CDR3 reads CASSFDREGGGGNYGYTF. CDR3 nucleotide sequence: TGTGCCAGCAGCTTTGACAGGGAAGGTGGCGGTGGGAACTATGGCTACACCTTC.

The gene calls are TRBV5-1 and TRBJ2-6, with 10 bases lining up with TRBD1. Per germline, CDR1 SGHRS and CDR2 YFSETQ. Losses at the gene ends were 0 bases for V and 1 base for J; bases not matched to a gene: 4. The CDR3 totals 18 residues. CDR3 DNA: TGCGCCAGCAGCTTGGCGACAGGGGGCAGTTCTGGGGCCAACGTCCTGACTTTC. Translation: CASSLATGGSSGANVLTF.

The V gene is TRBV6-1, the J gene TRBJ1-2, with 7 bases fitting TRBD1. J was trimmed by 2 bases and V by 1 base; bases with no gene match: 4. This CDR3 is built from 15 residues. Per the germline V gene, CDR1 is MNHNS and CDR2 is SASEGT. This CDR3 is CASSEGGTANYGYTF. Written as DNA, the CDR3 is TGTGCCAGCAGTGAAGGGGGGACAGCGAACTATGGCTACACCTTC.

In DNA, the CDR3 is TGTGCCAGCAGCGTAGGCGTGGGGCAGACTGAAGCTTTCTTT. Residues: CASSVGVGQTEAFF. The chain carries TRBV9 and TRBJ1-1; the D gene is possibly TRBD1 (5 bases). Trimming removed 0 bases at V and 5 bases at J, with 11 bases between. CDR3 length: 14 residues. Germline V CDR1 and CDR2: SGDLS, YYNGEE.

The chain uses TRBV18 and TRBJ2-1; TRBD1 matches 8 bases. Germline V gene lookup returns CDR1 KGHSH and CDR2 LQKENI. The length of the CDR3 is 14 residues. V lost 6 bases, J lost 5 bases, and 6 bases stayed unmatched. In DNA, the CDR3 is TGTGCCAGCTCGCGGGACAGGCTGGACAATGAGCAGTTCTTC. This sequence encodes CASSRDRLDNEQFF. Looking up the rest from reference TRBV18 and TRBJ2-1 gives the full variable domain: NAGVMQNPRHLVRRRGQEARLRCSPMKGHSHVYWYRQLPEEGLKFMVYLQKENIIDESGMPKERFSAEFPKEGPSILRIQQVVRGDSAAYFCASSRDRLDNEQFFGPGTRLTVL.

The chain combines TRBV19 with TRBJ1-2, with D tentatively TRBD1 (6 bases). The CDR3 runs 12 residues. The germline gives CDR1 LNHDA, CDR2 SQIVND (reference sequence). V lost 10 bases and J lost 2, with 11 bases in between. CDR3 residues: CATSDSNYGYTF. CDR3 sequence (DNA): TGTGCCACCTCGGACAGCAACTATGGCTACACCTTC.

The genes are TRBV2 and TRBJ1-2; TRBD1 is a possible D gene (6 bases). The germline V gene has CDR1 SNHLY and CDR2 FYNNEI. This CDR3 has 15 amino acids. Trimming stripped 8 bases from V and 4 bases from J, with 20 bases between. In nucleotides, the CDR3 is TGTGCCAGCCAACAGGGAGTTGGGTCAACCTATGGCTACACCTTC. Translation gives CASQQGVGSTYGYTF.

This chain joins TRBV6-5 and TRBJ1-4; the match to TRBD1 covers 9 bases. V was pared by 8 bases and J by 6 bases, with 4 bases of the junction left unmatched. The CDR3 is 13 residues long. In germline, CDR1 is MNHEY, CDR2 SVGAGI. CDR3 sequence reads: CASSRDRDEKLFF. The CDR3 bases are TGTGCCAGCTCTAGGGACAGGGATGAAAAACTGTTTTTT.

This chain connects TRBV6-5 to TRBJ2-7; TRBD1 matches 9 bases. The V gene's germline CDR1 is MNHEY and CDR2 SVGAGI. This CDR3 is built from 15 residues. V was pared by 2 bases and J by 6 bases, with 8 bases of the junction left unmatched. The CDR3, as DNA: TGTGCCAGCAGTTACGACAGGGGACAGGGTTCCGAGCAGTACTTC. Protein product: CASSYDRGQGSEQYF.

This rearrangement joins TRBV25-1 to TRBJ1-2; D is uncertain. Germline V gives CDR1 MGHDK, CDR2 SYGVNS. The CDR3 loop spans 13 amino acids. Trimming cost V 4 bases and J 7 bases, with 13 bases left between them. The CDR3 here is CASSVGGSGGYTF. The CDR3 coding sequence is TGTGCCAGCAGTGTAGGCGGCTCGGGTGGCTACACCTTC.

This clone was observed a handful of times. The V call is TRBV30, the J call TRBJ2-2; 8 nucleotides align to TRBD1. J lost 6 bases, V lost 4 bases, and 7 bases had no gene match. The CDR3 extends over 14 amino acids. The V gene's germline CDR1 is GTSNPN and CDR2 SVGIG (reference sequence). The CDR3 DNA sequence: TGTGCCTGGAAGGCGGACAGGGTTTCCGGGGAGCTGTTTTTT. It codes for CAWKADRVSGELFF.